One T cell receptor (beta chain) is described in this entry. Its antigen is not known. At one end, the junction sequence differs from germline, possibly due to a read error. The TCR beta CDR3 regions underwent amplification from RNA transcripts. First-round RT-PCR employed HTBI primers, with a second-round multiplex PCR after it. TCRdb analysed the multiplex PCR reads with MiXCR anew, one entry per CDR3 protein. Of more than 550,000 distinct CDR3 sequences in the sample, roughly 41% are singletons; the top ten hold about 3.3%. This sample was taken from a study of Graves' ophthalmopathy and Graves' hyperthyroidism. Study-wide results and limits: Detection in blood was also observed for most expanded thyroid clonotypes above 0.001 frequency.

The PBMC fraction was derived from over 9 ml of fresh peripheral blood. CDR3 length: 14 amino acids. Germline CDR1 and CDR2: SGHVS and FQNEAQ. The sequenced material came from peripheral blood. The chain links TRBV7-8 to TRBJ1-6, with 9 nucleotides matching TRBD1. The source of this sequence is an adult man with Graves' ophthalmopathy. CDR3 region: CASSPGQGNSPPHF. The DNA for the CDR3 is TGCGCCAGCAGCCCTGGACAGGGGAATTCACCCCCCCACTTT. The full variable domain, with the rest looked up from reference TRBV7-8 and TRBJ1-6, is GAGVSQSPRYKVAKRGQDVALRCDPISGHVSLFWYQQALGQGPEFLTYFQNEAQLDKSGLPSDRFFAERPEGSVSTLKIQRTQQEDSAVYLCASSPGQGNSPPHFGNGTRLTVT.